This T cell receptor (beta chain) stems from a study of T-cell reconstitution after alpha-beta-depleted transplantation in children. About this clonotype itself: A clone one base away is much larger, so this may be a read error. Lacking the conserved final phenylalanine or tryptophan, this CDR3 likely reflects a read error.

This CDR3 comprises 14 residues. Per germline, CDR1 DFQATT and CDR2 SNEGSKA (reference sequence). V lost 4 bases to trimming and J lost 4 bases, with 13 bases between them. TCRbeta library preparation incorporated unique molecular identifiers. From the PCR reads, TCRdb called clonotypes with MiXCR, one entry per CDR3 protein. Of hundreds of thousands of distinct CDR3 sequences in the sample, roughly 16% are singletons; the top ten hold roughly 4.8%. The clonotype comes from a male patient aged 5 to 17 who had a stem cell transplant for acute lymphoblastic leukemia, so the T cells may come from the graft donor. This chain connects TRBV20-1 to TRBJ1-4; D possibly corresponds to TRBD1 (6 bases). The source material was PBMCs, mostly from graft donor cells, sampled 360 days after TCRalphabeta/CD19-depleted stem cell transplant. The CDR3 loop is CSATGTRDNEKLFY. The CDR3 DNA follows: TGCAGTGCTACGGGGACACGGGATAATGAAAAACTGTTTTAT.